This entry is about one T cell receptor beta chain. This sample is drawn from a study of blood T cell repertoires in COVID-19. Seattle patients were enrolled during active infection and followed longitudinally. Original data processing: Reference gene primers were amplified, and this amplification served to estimate nucleated cell counts. Profiling relied on immunoSEQ multiplex PCR, and the TCRdb table lists in-frame clones only, not all of them. The V and J calls and the clone size are those of that table, but D and trimming were determined from the DNA. The sample comprises more than 300,000 clones, over 75% of which are singletons, and about 9.4% rests with the top ten. There are 18 residues in the CDR3. Germline trimming cut 3 bases from V and 2 bases from J; bases unmatched to any gene: 7. Germline-derived CDR1 and CDR2 are SGHTA and FQGNSA.

The sequenced sample was peripheral blood. The chain uses TRBV7-2 and TRBJ2-5; 15 nucleotides align to TRBD2. This clonotype was obtained from a woman younger than 45 with COVID-19, enrolled during active disease. The CDR3 DNA follows: TGTGCCAGCAGCTTCCTGGGACTAGCGGGAGGAGGGCAAGAGACCCAGTACTTC. Its protein product is CASSFLGLAGGGQETQYF.